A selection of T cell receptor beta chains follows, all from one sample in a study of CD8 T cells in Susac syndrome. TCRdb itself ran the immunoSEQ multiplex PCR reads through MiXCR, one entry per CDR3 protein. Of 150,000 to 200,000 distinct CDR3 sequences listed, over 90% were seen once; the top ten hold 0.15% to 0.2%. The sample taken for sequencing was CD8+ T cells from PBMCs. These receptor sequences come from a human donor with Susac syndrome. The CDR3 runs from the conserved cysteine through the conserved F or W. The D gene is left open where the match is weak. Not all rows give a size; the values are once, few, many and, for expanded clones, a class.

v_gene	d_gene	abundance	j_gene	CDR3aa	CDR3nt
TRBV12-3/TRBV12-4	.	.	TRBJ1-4	CASSRTQDEKLFF	TGTGCCAGCAGCCGAACCCAGGACGAAAAACTGTTTTTT
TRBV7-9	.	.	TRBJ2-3	CASSLVLTVSTDTQYF	TGTGCCAGCAGCTTAGTCCTGACAGTGAGCACAGATACGCAGTATTTT
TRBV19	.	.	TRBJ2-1	CASSIRRRGLDEQFF	TGTGCCAGTAGTATAAGGAGGCGGGGCTTAGATGAGCAGTTCTTC
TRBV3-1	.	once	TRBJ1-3	CASSHGTGNTIYF	TGTGCCAGCAGCCACGGGACAGGAAACACCATATATTTT
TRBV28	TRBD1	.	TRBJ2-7	CASRLPGTGLHEQYF	TGTGCCAGCAGACTACCCGGGACAGGGCTCCACGAGCAGTACTTC
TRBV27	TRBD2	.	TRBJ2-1	CASSLSGTSGLLTSYNEQFF	TGTGCCAGCAGTTTATCCGGGACTAGCGGATTGCTAACCTCCTACAATGAGCAGTTCTTC
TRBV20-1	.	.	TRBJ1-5	CSAKTGGDSNQPQHF	TGCAGTGCTAAAACCGGAGGAGATAGCAATCAGCCCCAGCATTTT
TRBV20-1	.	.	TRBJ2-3	CSARAGDTQYF	TGCAGTGCTAGAGCGGGAGATACGCAGTATTTT
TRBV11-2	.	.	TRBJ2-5	CASSFWTKKYQETQYF	TGTGCCAGCAGCTTCTGGACTAAGAAGTACCAAGAGACCCAGTACTTC
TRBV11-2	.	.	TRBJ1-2	CASSETHPPVAF	TGTGCCAGCAGTGAAACACACCCTCCTGTAGCCTTC
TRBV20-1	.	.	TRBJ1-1	CSHPREDAEAFF	TGCAGCCACCCAAGAGAGGACGCTGAAGCTTTCTTT
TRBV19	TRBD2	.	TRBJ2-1	CASSIFASGSSYNEQFF	TGTGCCAGTAGTATTTTCGCTAGCGGGAGCTCCTACAATGAGCAGTTCTTC
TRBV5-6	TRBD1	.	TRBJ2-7	CASGLFGTANLYEQYF	TGTGCCAGCGGCCTCTTCGGGACAGCCAACCTCTACGAGCAGTACTTC
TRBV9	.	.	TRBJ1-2	CASSASGVIGYTF	TGTGCCAGCAGCGCTTCTGGCGTAATTGGCTACACCTTC
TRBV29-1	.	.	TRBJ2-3	CSVEVPTGGITRGMVDTQYF	TGCAGCGTTGAAGTGCCAACGGGAGGAATAACCAGGGGGATGGTAGATACGCAGTATTTT
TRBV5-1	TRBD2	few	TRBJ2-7	CASSLVAGSSYEQYF	TGTGCCAGCAGCTTAGTAGCGGGAAGCTCCTACGAGCAGTACTTC
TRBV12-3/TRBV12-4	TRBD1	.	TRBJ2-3	CASSYGQGLSGLDTQYF	TGTGCCAGCAGTTACGGACAGGGGCTATCTGGTCTCGATACGCAGTATTTT
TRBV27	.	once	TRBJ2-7	CASSLPGREQYF	TGTGCCAGCAGTTTACCAGGCCGCGAGCAGTACTTC
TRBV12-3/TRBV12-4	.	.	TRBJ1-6	CATKATGTRIHF	TGTGCCACCAAAGCAACCGGGACACGGATCCACTTT
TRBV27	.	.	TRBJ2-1	CASSLAASADNEQFF	TGTGCCAGCAGTTTGGCGGCGTCCGCGGACAATGAGCAGTTCTTC
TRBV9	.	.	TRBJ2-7	CASSETGLPNEQYF	TGTGCCAGCAGCGAAACAGGACTTCCTAACGAGCAGTACTTC
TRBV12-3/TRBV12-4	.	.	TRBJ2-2	CASSTPLANPRELFF	TGTGCCAGCAGCACCCCACTAGCTAACCCCCGGGAGCTGTTTTTT
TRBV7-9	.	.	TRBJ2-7	CASSLDAPRTYEQYF	TGTGCCAGCAGCTTAGACGCCCCGCGCACCTACGAGCAGTACTTC
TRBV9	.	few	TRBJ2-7	CASSAGGRAYEQYF	TGTGCCAGCAGCGCGGGCGGCAGGGCCTACGAGCAGTACTTC
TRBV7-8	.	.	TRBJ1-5	CASSLAIRGPINQPQHF	TGTGCCAGCAGCTTAGCTATCAGGGGCCCTATAAATCAGCCCCAGCATTTT
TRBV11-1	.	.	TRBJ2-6	CASSHRSLSGANVLTF	TGTGCCAGCAGCCATCGCTCCCTCTCTGGGGCCAACGTCCTGACTTTC
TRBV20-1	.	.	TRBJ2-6	CSAVGTSSGANALTF	TGCAGTGCTGTCGGGACCTCCTCTGGGGCCAACGCCCTGACTTTC
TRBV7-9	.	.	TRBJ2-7	CASSLLDGRRALEQYF	TGTGCCAGCAGCTTATTAGATGGTAGGAGGGCTCTCGAGCAGTACTTC